The present T cell receptor beta chain was sequenced within a study of beta chain features in type 1 diabetes. The CDR3 length is 16 residues. Trimming cost V 3 bases and J 0 bases, with 10 bases left between them. The germline gives CDR1 SGHRS, CDR2 YFSETQ. Study-wide results and caveats: Fewer junction insertions and more nucleotide deletions appeared in type 1 diabetes patients. In patients and controls equally, PCR might favor templates that are shorter.

Expressed TCRB transcripts were sequenced because the entire RNA isolate underwent reverse transcription. Assay used: immunoSEQ multiplex PCR; TCRdb lists only in-frame clones, some missing. The sample lists more than 150,000 clones; 9% to 10% were seen once. Each sorted fraction was over 95% pure. Of note for this clone: What it recognizes is unknown.

The receptor comes from a woman aged 18-29 years in good health. The rearrangement uses TRBV5-1 and TRBJ2-6, with TRBD1 as a possible D gene (6 bases). The sample consisted of central memory CD4+ T cells from blood. The CDR3 DNA follows: TGCGCCAGCAGCTCCACAGGGAGCTCTGGGGCCAACGTCCTGACTTTC. Translation: CASSSTGSSGANVLTF.